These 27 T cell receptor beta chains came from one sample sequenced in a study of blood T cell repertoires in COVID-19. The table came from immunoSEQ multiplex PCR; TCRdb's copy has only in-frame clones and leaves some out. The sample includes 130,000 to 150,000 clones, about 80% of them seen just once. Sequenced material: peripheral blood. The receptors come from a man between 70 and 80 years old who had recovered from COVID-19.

CDR3: CASSQLLAGGPYEQYF. CDR3 coding DNA: TGCGCCAGCAGCCAACTACTAGCGGGAGGGCCTTACGAGCAGTACTTC. This chain joins TRBV4-3 and TRBJ2-7, with TRBD2 matching over 13 bases. V was clipped by 2 bases and J by 4 bases; unmatched bases: 5. The CDR3 has 16 residues. Looked up from germline, CDR1 is LGHNA and CDR2 is YSLEER.

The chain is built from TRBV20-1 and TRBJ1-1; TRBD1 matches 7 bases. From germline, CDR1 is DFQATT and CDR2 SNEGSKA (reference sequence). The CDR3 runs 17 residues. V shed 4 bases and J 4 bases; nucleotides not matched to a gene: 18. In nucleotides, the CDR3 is TGCAGTGCTATTGATAGGGGGGAAACAGGGGTGGGCACTGAAGCTTTCTTT. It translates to CSAIDRGETGVGTEAFF.

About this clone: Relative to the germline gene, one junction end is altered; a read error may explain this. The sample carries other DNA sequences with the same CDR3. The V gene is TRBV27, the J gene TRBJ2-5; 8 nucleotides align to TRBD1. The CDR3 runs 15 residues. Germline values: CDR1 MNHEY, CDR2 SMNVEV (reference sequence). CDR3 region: CASTGTGPLEETQYF. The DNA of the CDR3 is TGCGCCAGTACCGGGACAGGCCCGCTCGAGGAGACCCAGTACTTC.

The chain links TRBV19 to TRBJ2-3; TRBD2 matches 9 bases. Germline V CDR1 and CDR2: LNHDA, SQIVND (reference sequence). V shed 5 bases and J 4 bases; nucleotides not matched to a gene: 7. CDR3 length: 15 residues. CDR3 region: CASSAVSGSADTQYF. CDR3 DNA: TGTGCCAGTAGTGCCGTTAGCGGGAGCGCAGATACGCAGTATTTT. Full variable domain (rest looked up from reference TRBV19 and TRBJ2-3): DGGITQSPKYLFRKEGQNVTLSCEQNLNHDAMYWYRQDPGQGLRLIYYSQIVNDFQKGDIAEGYSVSREKKESFPLTVTSAQKNPTAFYLCASSAVSGSADTQYFGPGTRLTVL.

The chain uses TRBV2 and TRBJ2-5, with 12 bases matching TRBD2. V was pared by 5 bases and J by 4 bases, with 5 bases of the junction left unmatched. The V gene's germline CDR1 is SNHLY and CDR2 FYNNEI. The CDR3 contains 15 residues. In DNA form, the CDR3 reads TGTGCCAGCAGTCCTGCTAGCGGGGGGGCAGAGACCCAGTACTTC. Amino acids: CASSPASGGAETQYF.

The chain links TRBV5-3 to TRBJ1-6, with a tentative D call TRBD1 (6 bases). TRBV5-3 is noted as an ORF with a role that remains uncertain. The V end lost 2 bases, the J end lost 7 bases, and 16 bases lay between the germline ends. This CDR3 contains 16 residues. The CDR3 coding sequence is TGTGCCAGAAGCTTCTACAGGGTTATTTCAAATTCACCCCTCCACTTT. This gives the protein CARSFYRVISNSPLHF.

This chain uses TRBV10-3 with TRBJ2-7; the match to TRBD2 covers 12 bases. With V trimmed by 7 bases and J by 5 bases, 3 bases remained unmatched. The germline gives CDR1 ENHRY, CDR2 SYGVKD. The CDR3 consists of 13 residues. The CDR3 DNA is TGTGCCATCATGACTAGCGGGAGAAACGAGCAGTACTTC. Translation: CAIMTSGRNEQYF.

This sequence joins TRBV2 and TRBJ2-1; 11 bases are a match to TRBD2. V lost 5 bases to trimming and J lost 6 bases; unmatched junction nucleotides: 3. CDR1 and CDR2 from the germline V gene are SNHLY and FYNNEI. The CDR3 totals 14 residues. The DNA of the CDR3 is TGTGCCAGCAGTACTAGCGGGAGAGTCAATGAGCAGTTCTTC. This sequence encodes CASSTSGRVNEQFF.

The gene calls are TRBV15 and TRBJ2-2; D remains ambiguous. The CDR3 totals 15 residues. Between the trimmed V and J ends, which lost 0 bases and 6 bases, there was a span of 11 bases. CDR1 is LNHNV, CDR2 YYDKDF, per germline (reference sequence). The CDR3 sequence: CATSRDRGASGELFF. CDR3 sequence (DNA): TGTGCCACCAGCAGAGATCGAGGAGCGTCCGGGGAGCTGTTTTTT.

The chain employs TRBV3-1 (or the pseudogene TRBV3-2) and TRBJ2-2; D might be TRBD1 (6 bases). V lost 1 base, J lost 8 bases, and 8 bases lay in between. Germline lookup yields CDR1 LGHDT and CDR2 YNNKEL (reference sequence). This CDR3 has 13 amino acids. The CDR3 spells CASSQVGAGELFF. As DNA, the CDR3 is TGTGCCAGCAGCCAAGTGGGGGCTGGGGAGCTGTTTTTT.

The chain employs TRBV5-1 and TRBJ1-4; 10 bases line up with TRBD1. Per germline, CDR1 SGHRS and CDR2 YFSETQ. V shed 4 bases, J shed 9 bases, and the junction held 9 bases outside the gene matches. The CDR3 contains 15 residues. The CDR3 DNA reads TGCGCCAGCAGCACGACAGGGGGCGATCTCCAAAAACTGTTTTTT. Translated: CASSTTGGDLQKLFF.

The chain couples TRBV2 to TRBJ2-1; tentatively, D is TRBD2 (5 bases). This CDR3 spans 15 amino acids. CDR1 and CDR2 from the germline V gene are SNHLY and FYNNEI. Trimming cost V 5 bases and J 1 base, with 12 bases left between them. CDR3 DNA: TGTGCCAGCAGTCCTACGAGGGCGTCCTACAATGAGCAGTTCTTC. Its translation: CASSPTRASYNEQFF.

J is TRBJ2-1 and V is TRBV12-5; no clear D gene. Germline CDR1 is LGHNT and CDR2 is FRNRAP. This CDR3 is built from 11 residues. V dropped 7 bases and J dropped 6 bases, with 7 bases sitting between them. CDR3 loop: CASAPVNEQFF. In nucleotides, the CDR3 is TGTGCTAGTGCCCCCGTCAATGAGCAGTTCTTC.

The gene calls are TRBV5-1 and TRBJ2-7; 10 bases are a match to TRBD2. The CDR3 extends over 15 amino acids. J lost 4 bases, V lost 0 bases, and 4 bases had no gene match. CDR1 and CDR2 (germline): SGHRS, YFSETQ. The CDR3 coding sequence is TGCGCCAGCAGCTTGGTCCTAGCGGGAGAATACGAGCAGTACTTC. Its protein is CASSLVLAGEYEQYF.

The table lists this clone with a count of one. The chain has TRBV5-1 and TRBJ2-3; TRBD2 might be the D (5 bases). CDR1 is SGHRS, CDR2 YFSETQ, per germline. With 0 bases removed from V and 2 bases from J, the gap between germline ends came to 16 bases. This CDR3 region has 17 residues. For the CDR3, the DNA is TGCGCCAGCAGCTTGGTGGCAGGAGGCTCGGACACAGATACGCAGTATTTT. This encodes CASSLVAGGSDTDTQYF. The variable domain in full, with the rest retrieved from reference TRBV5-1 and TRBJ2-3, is KAGVTQTPRYLIKTRGQQVTLSCSPISGHRSVSWYQQTPGQGLQFLFEYFSETQRNKGNFPGRFSGRQFSNSRSEMNVSTLELGDSALYLCASSLVAGGSDTDTQYFGPGTRLTVL.

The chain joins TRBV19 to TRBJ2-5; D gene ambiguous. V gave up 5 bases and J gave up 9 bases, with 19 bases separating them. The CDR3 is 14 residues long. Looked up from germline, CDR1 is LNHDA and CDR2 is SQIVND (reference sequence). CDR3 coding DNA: TGTGCCAGTAGTCCTTTCGTTGGGCCCACACCCCAGTACTTC. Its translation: CASSPFVGPTPQYF.

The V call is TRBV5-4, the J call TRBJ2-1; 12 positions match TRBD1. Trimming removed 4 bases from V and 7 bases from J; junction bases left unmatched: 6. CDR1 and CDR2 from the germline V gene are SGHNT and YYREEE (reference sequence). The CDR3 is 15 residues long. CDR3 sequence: CASSKGQGAPNEQFF. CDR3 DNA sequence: TGTGCCAGCAGCAAGGGACAGGGGGCGCCAAATGAGCAGTTCTTC.

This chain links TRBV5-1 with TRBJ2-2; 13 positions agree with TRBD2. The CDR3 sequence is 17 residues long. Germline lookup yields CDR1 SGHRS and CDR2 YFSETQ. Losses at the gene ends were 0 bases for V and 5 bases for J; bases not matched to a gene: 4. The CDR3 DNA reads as TGCGCCAGCAGCTTGGGGACTAGCGGGAGAAGGACCGGGGAGCTGTTTTTT. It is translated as CASSLGTSGRRTGELFF.

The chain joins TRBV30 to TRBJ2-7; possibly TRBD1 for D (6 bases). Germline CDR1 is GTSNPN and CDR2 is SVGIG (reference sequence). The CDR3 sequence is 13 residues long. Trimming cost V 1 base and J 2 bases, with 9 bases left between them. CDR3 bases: TGTGCCTGGAGTGCACGGACAGCCTACGAGCAGTACTTC. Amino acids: CAWSARTAYEQYF.

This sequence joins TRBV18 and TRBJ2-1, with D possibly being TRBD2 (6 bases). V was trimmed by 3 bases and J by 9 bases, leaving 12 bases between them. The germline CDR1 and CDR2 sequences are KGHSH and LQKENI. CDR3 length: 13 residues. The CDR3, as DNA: TGTGCCAGCTCACCTGGCGGGGATCGTGAGCAGTTCTTC. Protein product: CASSPGGDREQFF.

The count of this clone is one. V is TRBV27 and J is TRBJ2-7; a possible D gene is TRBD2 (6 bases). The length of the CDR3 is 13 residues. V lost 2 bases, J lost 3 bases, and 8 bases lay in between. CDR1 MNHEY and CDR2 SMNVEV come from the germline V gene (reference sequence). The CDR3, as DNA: TGTGCCAGCAGTTTACGGGAGAACTACGAGCAGTACTTC. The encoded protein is CASSLRENYEQYF.

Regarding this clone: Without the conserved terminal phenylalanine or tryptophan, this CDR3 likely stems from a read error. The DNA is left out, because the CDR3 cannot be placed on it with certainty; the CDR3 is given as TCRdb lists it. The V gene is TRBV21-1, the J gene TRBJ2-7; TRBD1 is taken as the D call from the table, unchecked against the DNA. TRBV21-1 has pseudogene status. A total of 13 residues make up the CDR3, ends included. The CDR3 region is CASSPHLPGTGGP.

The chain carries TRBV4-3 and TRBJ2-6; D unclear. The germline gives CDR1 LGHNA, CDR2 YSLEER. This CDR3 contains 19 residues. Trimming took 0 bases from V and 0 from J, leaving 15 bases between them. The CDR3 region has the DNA TGCGCCAGCAGCCAAGATACTGCGAAGTACTCCTCTGGGGCCAACGTCCTGACTTTC. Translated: CASSQDTAKYSSGANVLTF.

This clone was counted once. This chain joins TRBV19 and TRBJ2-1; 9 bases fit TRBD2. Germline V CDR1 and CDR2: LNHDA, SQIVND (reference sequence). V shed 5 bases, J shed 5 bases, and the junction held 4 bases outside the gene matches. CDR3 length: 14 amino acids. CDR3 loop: CASSAGLANNEQFF. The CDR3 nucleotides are TGTGCCAGTAGTGCCGGACTAGCGAACAATGAGCAGTTCTTC.

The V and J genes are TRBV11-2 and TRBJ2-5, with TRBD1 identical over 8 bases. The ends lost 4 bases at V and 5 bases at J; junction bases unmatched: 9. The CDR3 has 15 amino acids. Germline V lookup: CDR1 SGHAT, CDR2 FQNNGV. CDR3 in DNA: TGTGCCAGCAGCTCCGGGACAGGCCCCCGCGAGACCCAGTACTTC. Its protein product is CASSSGTGPRETQYF.

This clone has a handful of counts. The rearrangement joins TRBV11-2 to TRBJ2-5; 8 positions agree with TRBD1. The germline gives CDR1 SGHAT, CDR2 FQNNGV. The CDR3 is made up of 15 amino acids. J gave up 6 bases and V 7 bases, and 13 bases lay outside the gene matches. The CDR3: CASNQYQGAGKTQYF. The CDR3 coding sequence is TGTGCCAGCAACCAATACCAGGGGGCTGGGAAGACCCAGTACTTC. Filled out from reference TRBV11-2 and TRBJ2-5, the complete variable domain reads EAGVAQSPRYKIIEKRQSVAFWCNPISGHATLYWYQQILGQGPKLLIQFQNNGVVDDSQLPKDRFSAERLKGVDSTLKIQPAKLEDSAVYLCASNQYQGAGKTQYFGPGTRLLVL.

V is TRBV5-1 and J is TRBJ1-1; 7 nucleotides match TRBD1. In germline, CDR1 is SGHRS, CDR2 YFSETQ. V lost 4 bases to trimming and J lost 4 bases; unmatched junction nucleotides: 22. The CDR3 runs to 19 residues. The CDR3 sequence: CASSAELGQSWVEGTEAFF. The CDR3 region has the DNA TGCGCCAGCAGCGCAGAATTGGGACAGAGTTGGGTAGAGGGCACTGAAGCTTTCTTT. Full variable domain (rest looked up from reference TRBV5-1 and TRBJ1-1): KAGVTQTPRYLIKTRGQQVTLSCSPISGHRSVSWYQQTPGQGLQFLFEYFSETQRNKGNFPGRFSGRQFSNSRSEMNVSTLELGDSALYLCASSAELGQSWVEGTEAFFGQGTRLTVV.